This is a list of T cell receptor beta chains from one sample in a study of blood T cell repertoires in COVID-19. Only in-frame clones appear in the TCRdb table, and some are missing; sequencing was by immunoSEQ multiplex PCR. The sample holds about 380,000 clones; about 87% are singletons and the top ten take 1% to 1.5%. Source material: PBMCs or T cells enriched from blood (not recorded which). Receptors were obtained from a man aged 25-45 years who had recovered from COVID-19. Both conserved end residues are part of each CDR3. The order of the fields is V gene, D gene, clone size, J gene, CDR3 protein, CDR3 DNA. A D gene is named only where the DNA matches it firmly. The size field is filled for only some rows; it gives once, few, many or a size class.

TRBV10-1	TRBD2	-	TRBJ2-1	CASSEPAGGLYNEQFF	TGCGCCAGCAGTGAGCCCGCGGGGGGCCTTTACAATGAGCAGTTCTTC
TRBV18	-	-	TRBJ1-1	CASLWDNLIGGTDTEAFF	TGTGCCAGCTTATGGGACAACCTAATAGGTGGAACCGACACTGAAGCTTTCTTT
TRBV30	-	-	TRBJ1-5	CAWSWEGNQPQHF	TGTGCCTGGAGTTGGGAGGGTAACCAGCCCCAGCATTTT
TRBV11-1	-	-	TRBJ1-1	CASSLRTSNTEAFF	TGTGCCAGCAGCTTAAGGACAAGCAACACTGAAGCTTTCTTT
TRBV18	-	-	TRBJ2-7	CASSQTRISSYEQYF	TGTGCCAGCTCACAAACACGTATAAGCTCCTACGAGCAGTACTTC
TRBV6-1	-	-	TRBJ2-7	CASSEPVSATYEQYF	TGTGCCAGCAGTGAACCTGTCTCAGCGACCTACGAGCAGTACTTC
TRBV5-1	-	few	TRBJ2-5	CASSPAGETQYF	TGCGCCAGCAGCCCCGCCGGGGAGACCCAGTACTTC
TRBV27	-	many	TRBJ1-5	CASRSRGGAGQPQHF	TGTGCCAGCAGATCCCGGGGAGGGGCCGGACAGCCCCAGCATTTT
TRBV19	-	-	TRBJ2-1	CASSSLAFSYNEQFF	TGTGCCAGTAGTTCCCTAGCCTTCTCCTACAATGAGCAGTTCTTC
TRBV7-2	-	-	TRBJ2-1	CASSLARVGESYNEQFF	TGTGCCAGCAGCTTAGCGAGGGTCGGGGAATCCTACAATGAGCAGTTCTTC
TRBV6-1	TRBD1	-	TRBJ1-2	CASSEGQGTANYGYTF	TGTGCCAGCAGTGAAGGACAGGGCACAGCTAACTATGGCTACACCTTC
TRBV20-1	-	-	TRBJ1-1	CSAGFGTEAFF	TGCAGTGCTGGCTTTGGTACTGAAGCTTTCTTT
TRBV27	TRBD1	few	TRBJ1-5	CASSPQRQGANQPQHF	TGTGCCAGCAGCCCTCAGCGGCAGGGGGCGAATCAGCCCCAGCATTTT
TRBV5-8	-	-	TRBJ2-7	CASRPLRGPTYEQYF	TGTGCCAGCAGACCGTTGCGGGGGCCTACCTACGAGCAGTACTTC
TRBV5-1	-	-	TRBJ1-3	CASSLTGSGNTIYF	TGCGCCAGCAGCTTGACAGGTTCTGGAAACACCATATATTTT
TRBV9	-	-	TRBJ2-1	CASSVQGLYNEQFF	TGTGCCAGCAGCGTCCAGGGGCTTTACAATGAGCAGTTCTTC
TRBV27	-	-	TRBJ1-1	CASSLIGWGPSDTEAFF	TGTGCCAGCAGTTTAATTGGCTGGGGGCCGTCCGACACTGAAGCTTTCTTT
TRBV7-9	TRBD1	-	TRBJ1-4	CASSLTGGDLNEKLFF	TGTGCCAGCAGCTTAACAGGGGGCGACCTTAATGAAAAACTGTTTTTT
TRBV6-5	-	-	TRBJ1-2	CASSPRAGVNGYTF	TGTGCCAGCAGTCCACGGGCAGGGGTCAATGGCTACACCTTC
TRBV28	-	-	TRBJ2-5	CASSFRTVQETQYF	TGTGCCAGCAGTTTCCGGACAGTTCAAGAGACCCAGTACTTC
TRBV19	-	-	TRBJ1-1	CASRTGAAVPRSKAFF	TGTGCCAGTAGGACTGGGGCAGCCGTTCCGAGATCGAAAGCTTTCTTT
TRBV7-2	-	-	TRBJ1-1	CASSQGGNTEAFF	TGTGCCAGCAGCCAGGGTGGGAACACTGAAGCTTTCTTT
TRBV27	-	-	TRBJ1-4	CASSSGDTNEKLFF	TGTGCCAGCAGTTCGGGAGATACTAATGAAAAACTGTTTTTT
TRBV7-8	-	few	TRBJ1-2	CASSLYAANYGYTF	TGTGCCAGCAGCTTATACGCAGCTAACTATGGCTACACCTTC
TRBV6-6	TRBD1	-	TRBJ1-2	CASEPGRDRVYGYTF	TGTGCCAGTGAACCGGGCCGGGACAGGGTATATGGCTACACCTTC